This T cell receptor beta chain was found in a study of cytomegalovirus exposure and HLA in healthy donors. General study points: According to the study, roughly 160 TCR beta chains were cytomegalovirus-associated. For TCR beta chains, V- and J-gene trimming was later linked to a missense DCLRE1C variant.

For this clone: Its specificity is unknown.

This CDR3 region has 16 residues. Germline-derived CDR1 and CDR2 are KGHSH and LQKENI. V was pared by 3 bases and J by 5 bases, with 8 bases of the junction left unmatched. Amplification used 60 Vbeta primers and 13 Jbeta primers. Sequenced by immunoSEQ multiplex PCR; TCRdb stores in-frame clones only, minus some. The sample table includes 150,000 to 250,000 clones. V gene TRBV18 combines with J gene TRBJ2-3, with 10 positions matching TRBD2. The source of this sequence is a boy aged 5-17 years in good health and CMV-seronegative. Sample: PBMCs. The CDR3 protein is CASSPGSGGALDTQYF. CDR3 bases: TGTGCCAGCTCACCGGGAAGCGGGGGGGCCCTAGATACGCAGTATTTT.